This T cell receptor (beta chain) was observed in a study of blood T cell repertoires in COVID-19 (dated by TCRdb to the early 2020s). Context from the whole study: Samples from collaborators originated in the United States, Italy and Spain and spanned both the acute and convalescent phases of COVID-19. The prospective study material was composed of cDNA or gDNA derived from T cells, B-cell-depleted T cells, or PBMCs. HLA class I and class II types, where available, came from metadata supplied by the sample provider rather than from assay-based typing. A de-identified subject ID, COVID-19 status, age in years and sex were almost always included in the sample metadata. Subjects who had been exposed to COVID-19, were actively infected with it, or had recovered from it provided the deeply sampled blood TCRbeta repertoires that made up the dataset. Samples were obtained from the ongoing ImmuneRACE study (first 160 participants) and from 1,254 subjects provided by 6 global collaborators. A freely available public database, intended as a resource for researchers studying the immune response to SARS-CoV-2, is where the repertoires were released. Study-level results and caveats: Clinical and demographic metadata were provided uncurated, with the amount varying by source and participant.

The collaborating institutions used their own protocols to collect whole blood in K2EDTA tubes. Collaborator samples were shipped for TCRbeta analysis as frozen whole blood, isolated PBMCs, or DNA extracted from either sample type. Details on this clone: This receptor's antigen is unknown. Base-call qualities are not available, and no considerably larger clone is one nucleotide away.

The germline V gene specifies SGHTA as CDR1 and FQGNSA as CDR2. Including cysteine and phenylalanine, the CDR3 has 14 amino acids. Kept here is only the CDR3 DNA, which spans 42 bases and is read in frame from base 1. V is clipped by 8 bases and J by 3 bases, and the sequence between their germline boundaries is 17 bases long. TCRbeta CDR3 regions were amplified from genomic DNA using the immunoSEQ Assay, a bias-controlled multiplex PCR. The authors processed their data as follows. Within the assay, amplification of reference gene primers was used to estimate how many nucleated cells each sample contained. Sequence reads were collapsed and filtered to measure the absolute abundance of every unique TCRbeta CDR3 rearrangement. Productive Simpson clonality was computed per sample as the square root of Simpson's diversity index over productive rearrangements. In TCRdb, the immuneACCESS table is reduced to in-frame sequences with V and J assigned. These tables do not hold every clone; where another copy was compared, an unresolved V gene accounts for under half, and the others remain unexplained. The V and J calls and clone size come from that table; D and trimming were worked out from the DNA. This sample lists 250,000 or so clones; about 83% were detected once. The ten largest clones represent roughly an eighth of the sample.

Here the chain combines TRBV7-2 and TRBJ2-7, and TRBD1 may be the D gene, going by 6 matching bases. The sample consisted of peripheral blood. The sequence came from an elderly man with acute or convalescent COVID-19. In nucleotide form, the sequence is TGTGCCAGCGGACTCCGGGACACCTTCTACGAGCAGTACTTC. It is translated as CASGLRDTFYEQYF.